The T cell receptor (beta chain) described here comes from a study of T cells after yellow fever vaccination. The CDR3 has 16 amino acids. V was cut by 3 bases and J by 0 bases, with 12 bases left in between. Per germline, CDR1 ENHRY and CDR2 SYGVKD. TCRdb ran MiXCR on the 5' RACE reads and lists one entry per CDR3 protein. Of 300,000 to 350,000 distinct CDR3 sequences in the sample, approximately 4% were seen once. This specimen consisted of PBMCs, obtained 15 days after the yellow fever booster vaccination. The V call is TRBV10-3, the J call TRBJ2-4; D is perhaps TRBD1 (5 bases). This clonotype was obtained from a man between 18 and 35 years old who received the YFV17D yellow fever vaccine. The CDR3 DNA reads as TGTGCCATCAGTGAAGGAGAAGGGGTAGCCAAAAACATTCAGTACTTC. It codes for CAISEGEGVAKNIQYF.